The sequence of this T cell receptor (beta chain) was determined in a study of blood T cell repertoires in COVID-19. For the study at large: Spain, Italy and the United States supplied samples that represented acute and convalescent COVID-19.

The trim removed 3 bases at V and 4 bases at J, leaving 5 bases unmatched. The CDR3 covers 16 residues. The germline V gene encodes CDR1 LNHDA and CDR2 SQIVND (reference sequence). Sequencing was performed with immunoSEQ multiplex PCR; in TCRdb, only in-frame clones are kept and a portion is missing. Of some 41,000 clones listed, about 90% were seen once; the top ten hold around a tenth. This TCR came from a human donor in a cohort sampled during active COVID-19. Sequencing input: peripheral blood. The gene calls are TRBV19 and TRBJ2-2; 10 nucleotides match TRBD2. This chain's CDR3 is CASSIYTSGVTGELFF. CDR3 coding DNA: TGTGCCAGTAGTATTTACACTAGCGGGGTCACCGGGGAGCTGTTTTTT.